This TCR beta chain originates from a study of T cell responses to AZD1222 COVID-19 vaccine. For the study at large: Samples with a second dose at about 4 or about 12 weeks were pooled together.

Sequenced by immunoSEQ multiplex PCR; TCRdb stores in-frame clones only, minus some. The data show over 90,000 clones, with 85% to 90% seen just once and less than 6% held by the top ten. The CDR3 consists of 15 residues. CDR1 SQVTM and CDR2 ANQGSEA come from the germline V gene. V lost 3 bases to trimming and J lost 0 bases, with 14 bases between them. The source was peripheral blood, collected on day 0 of AZD1222 vaccination. The chain is built from TRBV29-1 and TRBJ1-2; D unresolved. The clonotype comes from an adult in good health. The chain's CDR3 is CSVDKRAPANYGYTF. The CDR3 nucleotides are TGCAGCGTTGATAAGAGGGCTCCAGCTAACTATGGCTACACCTTC. Full variable domain (missing parts from reference TRBV29-1 and TRBJ1-2): SAVISQKPSRDICQRGTSLTIQCQVDSQVTMMFWYRQQPGQSLTLIATANQGSEATYESGFVIDKFPISRPNLTFSTLTVSNMSPEDSSIYLCSVDKRAPANYGYTFGSGTRLTVV.